Listed here is a single T cell receptor (beta chain). Its antigen has not been determined. It has no much larger one-base neighbor in the sample; base qualities were not kept. The data stem from a study of blood T cell repertoires in COVID-19 (dated by TCRdb to the early 2020s). In terms of the full investigation: The collaborator samples originated in the United States, Italy and Spain and spanned the acute and convalescent phases of COVID-19. The material from the prospective study consisted of cDNA or gDNA derived from T cells, B-cell-depleted T cells, or PBMCs. The samples were drawn from two sources: the first 160 participants of the ongoing ImmuneRACE study, and 1,000 to 1,500 subjects contributed by 6 global collaborators. Subjects who had been exposed to COVID-19, were actively infected with it, or had recovered from it provided the deeply sampled blood TCRbeta repertoires that made up the dataset. A freely available public database, intended as a resource for researchers studying the immune response to SARS-CoV-2, is where the repertoires were released. Where available, HLA class I and class II types were taken from metadata supplied by the sample provider and were not determined by assay-based typing. The sample metadata nearly always contained a de-identified subject ID, COVID-19 status, age in years and sex.

Including the terminal cysteine and phenylalanine, the CDR3 comprises 12 residues. Only the CDR3 DNA stays, 36 bases, in frame from base 1. CDR1 and CDR2 (SGHRS, YFSETQ) derive from the germline V gene. The V and J ends are trimmed by 3 bases and 7 bases, leaving 10 bases between them. TCRbeta CDR3 regions were amplified from genomic DNA using the immunoSEQ Assay, a bias-controlled multiplex PCR. As for the authors' bioinformatics: Within the assay, amplification of reference gene primers was used to estimate how many nucleated cells each sample contained. Sequence reads were collapsed and filtered to measure the absolute abundance of every unique TCRbeta CDR3 rearrangement. For each sample, productive Simpson clonality was calculated as the square root of Simpson's diversity index across productive rearrangements. What TCRdb holds here is the immuneACCESS table cut down to in-frame rearrangements. Part of the clones is not present; checked against another copy, under half of the missing clones reflect an unresolved V gene, and the others are unexplained. The V and J calls and clone size were taken over from that table, and D and trimming were inferred from the DNA. For this sample the table gives a few hundred thousand clones, of which around nine tenths were detected only once. The ten largest clonotypes hold roughly 9.8% of the sample.

The research as a whole found: How much clinical and demographic metadata was included differed by source and by participant, and the metadata was provided uncurated.

Another Seattle source contributed samples from volunteer blood donors who had recovered from COVID-19. Whole blood was collected in K2EDTA tubes by collaborating institutions according to the institutions' own protocols. For TCRbeta analysis, collaborators shipped samples as frozen whole blood, isolated PBMCs, or DNA extracted from either of those sample types. Recombination joined TRBV5-1 with TRBJ1-2; possibly the D gene is TRBD1, per 6 matching bases. The sequence was obtained from a man between 40 and 49 years old who had recovered from COVID-19. Sequencing was carried out using peripheral blood. The sequence in DNA is TGCGCCAGCAGCTCAGCGACAGGTGGCTACACCTTC. Its amino acids are CASSSATGGYTF.